These 30 T cell receptor beta chains were all obtained from the same sample, sequenced in a study of blood T cell repertoires in COVID-19. Data came from immunoSEQ multiplex PCR; TCRdb stores just in-frame clones and leaves some out. The sample comprises around 180,000 clones, approximately 90% of which are singletons, and 2% to 2.5% rests with the top ten. Sequencing was done on a sample of peripheral blood. The receptor source for this set is a man between 65 and 85 years old with active or convalescent COVID-19.

This chain uses TRBV9 with TRBJ2-3; 7 nucleotides agree with TRBD1. The V gene end was trimmed by 2 bases and the J gene end by 4 bases; junction bases not matched to a gene: 10. The CDR3 spans 16 residues. In germline, CDR1 is SGDLS, CDR2 YYNGEE. The CDR3 loop is CASSVLQGRGPDTQYF. DNA of the CDR3: TGTGCCAGCAGCGTTCTACAGGGGCGTGGGCCAGATACGCAGTATTTT.

This rearrangement joins TRBV9 to TRBJ1-3; D gene ambiguous. V was shortened by 9 bases and J by 0 bases, with 16 bases between the two germline ends. The CDR3 is 15 amino acids. Germline-derived CDR1 and CDR2 are SGDLS and YYNGEE. The chain's CDR3 is CATPAARYSGNTIYF. The DNA of the CDR3 is TGTGCCACCCCGGCGGCCCGATACTCTGGAAACACCATATATTTT.

The chain joins TRBV25-1 to TRBJ1-3; 7 nucleotides match TRBD1. Germline CDR1 is MGHDK and CDR2 is SYGVNS. CDR3 length equals 15 residues. Trimming removed 3 bases from V and 2 bases from J; junction bases left unmatched: 4. The CDR3 sequence is CASSDPTGTGNTIYF. The CDR3 DNA reads TGTGCCAGCAGTGACCCGACAGGGACTGGAAACACCATATATTTT.

The count of this clone is one. The rearrangement uses TRBV11-2 and TRBJ2-1; 11 positions agree with TRBD2. Germline V gene data show CDR1 as SGHAT and CDR2 as FQNNGV. The CDR3 is 17 residues long. Losses at the gene ends were 5 bases for V and 6 bases for J; bases not matched to a gene: 12. CDR3 in amino acids: CASSGGLAGTWLNEQFF. The CDR3 nucleotides read TGTGCCAGCAGCGGAGGACTAGCGGGTACCTGGCTCAATGAGCAGTTCTTC.

The chain uses TRBV3-1 (or the pseudogene TRBV3-2) and TRBJ1-6; 9 bases are shared with TRBD1. CDR1 is LGHDT, CDR2 YNNKEL, per germline (reference sequence). The CDR3 is made up of 18 amino acids. Trimming at V came to 0 bases and at J to 5 bases, leaving 8 bases not matched to a gene. The CDR3 spells CASSQDYPGTGNNSPLHF. CDR3 DNA: TGTGCCAGCAGCCAAGATTACCCCGGGACAGGGAATAATTCACCCCTCCACTTT.

This clone was counted only a few times. V and J are TRBV7-8 and TRBJ2-3; 10 bases are shared with TRBD1. The CDR3 has 20 residues. The V segment lost 2 bases and the J segment 0 bases; nucleotides outside the gene matches: 14. Germline values: CDR1 SGHVS, CDR2 FQNEAQ. This CDR3 is CASSLPGQGTSSFSTDTQYF. CDR3 nucleotide sequence: TGTGCCAGCAGCTTACCGGGACAGGGGACTAGTAGCTTTAGCACAGATACGCAGTATTTT.

The chain is built from TRBV6-5 and TRBJ1-3; D is possibly TRBD1 (5 bases). The germline V gene has CDR1 MNHEY and CDR2 SVGAGI. CDR3 length equals 14 residues. The CDR3 bases are TGTTCTGCCCGGACAACCGCCTTGGGAAACACCATATATTTT. Residues: CSARTTALGNTIYF.

J is TRBJ1-3 and V is TRBV10-3, with 7 bases lining up with TRBD1. The V gene's germline CDR1 is ENHRY and CDR2 SYGVKD. The CDR3 has 14 residues. The junction had 3 bases not matched to a gene; V was cut back by 6 bases and J by 1 base. DNA of the CDR3: TGTGCCATCAGGCTACAGGGGTCTGGAAACACCATATATTTT. It codes for CAIRLQGSGNTIYF.

J is TRBJ2-5 and V is TRBV18; D unclear. There are 13 residues in the CDR3. V gave up 3 bases and J gave up 3 bases, with 8 bases separating them. Per germline, CDR1 KGHSH and CDR2 LQKENI. This chain's CDR3 is CASSPRLEETQYF. In DNA, the CDR3 is TGTGCCAGCTCACCGAGACTGGAAGAGACCCAGTACTTC.

Remarks on this clone: Other DNA sequences of this sample code for an identical CDR3. This sequence joins TRBV19 and TRBJ1-5, with D possibly matching TRBD1 (6 bases). Between the trimmed V and J ends, which lost 6 bases and 0 bases, there was a span of 6 bases. The CDR3 extends over 13 amino acids. Germline-derived CDR1 and CDR2 are LNHDA and SQIVND (reference sequence). CDR3 sequence: CASRQGSNQPQHF. The CDR3 DNA sequence: TGTGCCAGTAGACAGGGTAGCAATCAGCCCCAGCATTTT.

The V gene is TRBV28, the J gene TRBJ2-3; tentative D call: TRBD2 (5 bases). This CDR3 has 15 residues. Trimming removed 6 bases from V and 0 bases from J, with 13 bases in between. Germline lookup yields CDR1 MDHEN and CDR2 SYDVKM. DNA of the CDR3: TGTGCCAGCAGCAAAGCGGCCCTTAGCACAGATACGCAGTATTTT. Translation gives CASSKAALSTDTQYF.

J is TRBJ2-1 and V is TRBV7-2; 11 nucleotides match TRBD2. The CDR3 loop spans 14 amino acids. V lost 5 bases to trimming and J lost 7 bases; unmatched junction nucleotides: 4. Germline V gene lookup returns CDR1 SGHTA and CDR2 FQGNSA. The CDR3 DNA reads as TGTGCCAGCAGCATACTAGCGGGGGAGAATGAGCAGTTCTTC. Amino acid sequence: CASSILAGENEQFF. The entire variable domain, with the rest obtained from reference TRBV7-2 and TRBJ2-1, is as follows: GAGVSQSPSNKVTEKGKDVELRCDPISGHTALYWYRQSLGQGLEFLIYFQGNSAPDKSGLPSDRFSAERTGGSVSTLTIQRTQQEDSAVYLCASSILAGENEQFFGPGTRLTVL.

The chain combines TRBV9 with TRBJ2-6, with 10 bases fitting TRBD2. The CDR3 covers 21 residues. Germline V gene lookup returns CDR1 SGDLS and CDR2 YYNGEE. With 1 base clipped from V and 1 base from J, the junction kept 14 bases outside the gene matches. The CDR3 DNA reads TGTGCCAGCAGCGTATTTGGGTCAGGGGTAGCGGGAGGTTCTGGGGCCAACGTCCTGACTTTC. This encodes CASSVFGSGVAGGSGANVLTF.

This rearrangement joins TRBV19 to TRBJ1-6; TRBD1 agrees at 8 bases. This CDR3 is 17 amino acids long. J was trimmed by 9 bases and V by 5 bases; bases with no gene match: 15. Looked up from germline, CDR1 is LNHDA and CDR2 is SQIVND (reference sequence). CDR3 protein: CASSHGQGQAFGSPLHF. The CDR3 DNA is TGTGCCAGTAGTCACGGACAGGGTCAGGCCTTCGGTTCACCCCTCCACTTT.

This chain uses TRBV28 with TRBJ1-2; TRBD1 matches at 7 bases. V dropped 5 bases and J dropped 5; count of bases not matched to a gene: 5. This CDR3 region has 13 residues. Germline V gene data show CDR1 as MDHEN and CDR2 as SYDVKM. For the CDR3, the DNA is TGTGCCAGCAGTCCAGACAGGGTTTATGGCTACACCTTC. Amino acids: CASSPDRVYGYTF.

This clone was picked up a small number of times. The genes are TRBV5-1 and TRBJ2-7; perhaps TRBD1 as D (5 bases). The germline V gene encodes CDR1 SGHRS and CDR2 YFSETQ. The germline V and J ends were trimmed by 0 bases and 3 bases, with 10 bases remaining between them. This CDR3 contains 14 residues. CDR3 in DNA: TGCGCCAGCAGCTTGGGTCTCAGGGACTACGAGCAGTACTTC. Protein: CASSLGLRDYEQYF.

This clone was found once. The chain couples TRBV19 to TRBJ2-3, with D tentatively TRBD2 (6 bases). Germline V CDR1 and CDR2: LNHDA, SQIVND (reference sequence). The CDR3 extends over 14 amino acids. The V gene lost 1 base and the J gene lost 4 bases, with 9 bases spanning the gap. CDR3 DNA: TGTGCCAGTAGTATAGTGGCTAGCGCAGATACGCAGTATTTT. Its translation: CASSIVASADTQYF.

This rearrangement joins TRBV11-3 to TRBJ2-2; 11 nucleotides align to TRBD2. The junction had 4 bases not matched to a gene; V was cut back by 5 bases and J by 5 bases. The germline CDR1 and CDR2 sequences are SGHNT and YENEEA. This CDR3 region has 15 residues. CDR3 amino acids: CASSQTSGVTGELFF. The CDR3 bases are TGTGCCAGCAGCCAGACTAGCGGGGTTACCGGGGAGCTGTTTTTT.

The chain couples TRBV30 to TRBJ2-7; TRBD2 agrees at 14 bases. CDR1 is GTSNPN and CDR2 is SVGIG in the germline V gene (reference sequence). Unmatched junction bases numbered 5, after V lost 2 bases and J lost 5 bases. The CDR3 is 15 amino acids. The CDR3 loop reads CAWSQPGLAGDEQYF. CDR3 in DNA: TGTGCCTGGAGTCAGCCGGGACTAGCGGGAGACGAGCAGTACTTC.

The rearrangement uses TRBV11-2 and TRBJ2-7; no definite D call. Trimming took off 1 base at V and 6 bases at J, with 4 bases between the two ends. The CDR3 is made up of 11 amino acids. Germline V gene sequence: CDR1 SGHAT, CDR2 FQNNGV. DNA of the CDR3: TGTGCCAGCAGCTTAGCCGGCGAGCAGTACTTC. It codes for CASSLAGEQYF.

This clone was observed a few times. V is TRBV29-1 and J is TRBJ1-2; D may be TRBD1 (5 bases). CDR3 length: 15 residues. V lost 6 bases and J 1 base, leaving 18 bases between the germline ends. The germline CDR1 and CDR2 sequences are SQVTM and ANQGSEA. The CDR3, as DNA: TGCAGCGTCCCTTCGTTGGGGGGTTTTAACTATGGCTACACCTTC. Encoded protein: CSVPSLGGFNYGYTF.

V is TRBV5-1 and J is TRBJ2-7, with 10 bases identical to TRBD1. V shed 6 bases, J shed 0 bases, and the junction held 9 bases outside the gene matches. The CDR3 extends over 16 amino acids. Germline lookup yields CDR1 SGHRS and CDR2 YFSETQ. The CDR3 DNA reads TGCGCCAGCACCCCGCAGGGGACAGGGGTCTCCTACGAGCAGTACTTC. This sequence encodes CASTPQGTGVSYEQYF.

In regard to this clone: The junction differs from germline at one of its ends, possibly a read error. The chain links TRBV7-7 to TRBJ2-1; 10 bases fit TRBD2. The CDR3 is made up of 15 amino acids. Germline V gene data show CDR1 as SSHAT and CDR2 as FNYEAQ (reference sequence). CDR3 sequence reads: CASSPSGGGLNEQFF. CDR3 bases: TGTGCTAGCAGCCCGAGCGGGGGGGGTTTGAATGAGCAGTTCTTC.

The chain joins TRBV18 to TRBJ2-7; 7 nucleotides line up with TRBD1. Looked up from germline, CDR1 is KGHSH and CDR2 is LQKENI. CDR3 size: 15 residues. The junction had 5 bases not matched to a gene; V was cut back by 1 base and J by 2 bases. In DNA, the CDR3 is TGTGCCAGCTCACCACTTTGGGACAGCCCCTACGAGCAGTACTTC. As protein: CASSPLWDSPYEQYF. Drawing the rest from reference TRBV18 and TRBJ2-7, the complete variable domain is NAGVMQNPRHLVRRRGQEARLRCSPMKGHSHVYWYRQLPEEGLKFMVYLQKENIIDESGMPKERFSAEFPKEGPSILRIQQVVRGDSAAYFCASSPLWDSPYEQYFGPGTRLTVT.

This clone turned up a few times. The J gene is TRBJ1-6, the V gene TRBV6-5, with D perhaps matching TRBD1 (6 bases). Germline CDR1 MNHEY, CDR2 SVGAGI. V dropped 6 bases and J dropped 5 bases, with 14 bases sitting between them. This CDR3 region has 15 residues. The CDR3 sequence is CASRDSNFHNSPLHF. In DNA form, the CDR3 reads TGTGCCAGCAGGGACAGCAATTTTCATAATTCACCCCTCCACTTT.

V and J are TRBV6-5 and TRBJ1-3, with a possible D match to TRBD1 (5 bases). CDR3 length: 15 amino acids. The V and J ends lost 6 bases and 4 bases respectively, with 16 bases between them. Per the germline V gene, CDR1 is MNHEY and CDR2 is SVGAGI. CDR3: CASSLQAGPGNTIYF. CDR3 nucleotide sequence: TGTGCCAGCAGCCTTCAAGCGGGACCCGGAAACACCATATATTTT.

Of note for this clone: This CDR3 is also generated by other DNA sequences in the sample. The chain links TRBV6-5 to TRBJ2-3; 12 bases line up with TRBD2. The CDR3 is made up of 14 amino acids. CDR1 MNHEY and CDR2 SVGAGI come from the germline V gene. V lost 7 bases to trimming and J lost 6 bases; unmatched junction nucleotides: 5. The CDR3 loop is CASNRLAGADTQYF. CDR3 nucleotides: TGTGCCAGCAACAGACTAGCGGGAGCGGATACGCAGTATTTT.

The rearrangement links TRBV11-2 to TRBJ2-1; tentative D call: TRBD2 (6 bases). V was shortened by 0 bases and J by 0 bases, with 9 bases between the two germline ends. The CDR3 is made up of 16 amino acids. Germline V lookup: CDR1 SGHAT, CDR2 FQNNGV. The chain's CDR3 is CASSLEAGRSYNEQFF. CDR3 sequence (DNA): TGTGCCAGCAGCTTAGAGGCGGGGCGCTCCTACAATGAGCAGTTCTTC.

V usage is TRBV25-1 and J usage is TRBJ2-1, with D perhaps matching TRBD2 (6 bases). The CDR3 extends over 14 amino acids. V lost 8 bases to trimming and J lost 9 bases, with 20 bases between them. Germline V gene lookup returns CDR1 MGHDK and CDR2 SYGVNS. CDR3 DNA sequence: TGTGCCAGCGGCCCCTGGCGGGATCGTAGTGAGCAGTTCTTC. Residues: CASGPWRDRSEQFF.

This clone was detected once. The rearrangement uses TRBV7-9 and TRBJ2-5, with 10 positions matching TRBD1. CDR3 size: 15 residues. V lost 4 bases, J lost 5 bases, and 7 bases stayed unmatched. Germline CDR1 SEHNR, CDR2 FQNEAQ (reference sequence). The CDR3 DNA is TGTGCCAGCAGCTCCCAAAGGACAGGGGGTGAGACCCAGTACTTC. Residues: CASSSQRTGGETQYF.